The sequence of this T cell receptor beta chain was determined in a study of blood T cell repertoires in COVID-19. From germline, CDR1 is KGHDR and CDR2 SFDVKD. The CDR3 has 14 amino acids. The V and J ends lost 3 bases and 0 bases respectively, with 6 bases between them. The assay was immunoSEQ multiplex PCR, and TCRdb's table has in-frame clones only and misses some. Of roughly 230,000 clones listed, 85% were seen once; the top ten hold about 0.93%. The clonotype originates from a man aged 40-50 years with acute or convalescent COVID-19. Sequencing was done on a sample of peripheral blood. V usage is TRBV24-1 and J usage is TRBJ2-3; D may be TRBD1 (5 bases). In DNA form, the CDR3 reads TGTGCCACCAGTGATCCAGGGAGCACAGATACGCAGTATTTT. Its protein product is CATSDPGSTDTQYF.